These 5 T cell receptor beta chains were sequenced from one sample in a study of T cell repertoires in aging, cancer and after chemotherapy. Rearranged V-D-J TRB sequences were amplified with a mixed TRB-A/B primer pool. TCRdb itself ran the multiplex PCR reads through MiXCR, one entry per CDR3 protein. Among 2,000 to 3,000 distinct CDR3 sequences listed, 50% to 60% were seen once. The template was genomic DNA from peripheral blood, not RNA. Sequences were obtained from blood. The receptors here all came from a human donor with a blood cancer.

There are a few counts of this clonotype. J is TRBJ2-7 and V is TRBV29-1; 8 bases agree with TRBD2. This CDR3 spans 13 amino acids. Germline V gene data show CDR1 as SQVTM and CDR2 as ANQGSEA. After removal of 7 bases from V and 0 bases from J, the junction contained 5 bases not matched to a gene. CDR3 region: CSGRGGSSYEQYF. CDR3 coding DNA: TGCAGCGGTCGGGGGGGGAGCTCCTACGAGCAGTACTTC.

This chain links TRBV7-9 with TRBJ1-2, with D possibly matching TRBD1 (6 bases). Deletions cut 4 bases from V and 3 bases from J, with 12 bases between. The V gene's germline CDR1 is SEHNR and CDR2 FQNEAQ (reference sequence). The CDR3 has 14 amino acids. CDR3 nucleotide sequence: TGTGCCAGCAGCTCCCCAGGGGTCGACTATGGCTACACCTTC. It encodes CASSSPGVDYGYTF. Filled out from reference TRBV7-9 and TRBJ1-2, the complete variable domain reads DTGVSQNPRHKITKRGQNVTFRCDPISEHNRLYWYRQTLGQGPEFLTYFQNEAQLEKSRLLSDRFSAERPKGSFSTLEIQRTEQGDSAMYLCASSSPGVDYGYTFGSGTRLTVV.

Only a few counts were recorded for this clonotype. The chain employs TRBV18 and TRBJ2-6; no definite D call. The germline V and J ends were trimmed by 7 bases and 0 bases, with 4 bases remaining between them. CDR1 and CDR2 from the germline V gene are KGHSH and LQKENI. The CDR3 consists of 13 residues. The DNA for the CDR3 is TGTGCCAGCTGTCTCTCTGGGGCCAACGTCCTGACTTTC. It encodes CASCLSGANVLTF.

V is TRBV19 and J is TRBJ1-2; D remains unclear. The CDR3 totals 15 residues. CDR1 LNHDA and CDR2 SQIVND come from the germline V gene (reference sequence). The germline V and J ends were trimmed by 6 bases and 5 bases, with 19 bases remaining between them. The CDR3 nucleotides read TGTGCCAGTAGCCCACTTGGCTCGGAGAGGTATGGCTACACCTTC. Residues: CASSPLGSERYGYTF.

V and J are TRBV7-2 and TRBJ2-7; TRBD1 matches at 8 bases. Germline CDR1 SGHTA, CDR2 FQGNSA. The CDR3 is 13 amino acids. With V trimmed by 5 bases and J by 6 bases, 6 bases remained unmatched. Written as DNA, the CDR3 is TGTGCCAGCAGCCCTCCAGGGGGCGCCGAGCAGTACTTC. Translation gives CASSPPGGAEQYF.